This TCR beta chain is drawn from a study of early stage breast cancer tumors. Whole-study results and caveats: Tumors had approximately 2.4-fold higher T cell density than normal breast.

Each sample had two DNA replicates, around 0.45 ug blood or around 1.5 ug tissue. Profiled with immunoSEQ multiplex PCR; TCRdb holds only in-frame clones, not every one. Among some 19,000 clones, 75% to 80% were seen once, and the ten largest hold around 30%. The germline gives CDR1 SGHDT, CDR2 YYEEEE. V gave up 2 bases and J gave up 8 bases, with 22 bases separating them. CDR3 length: 16 residues. Remarks on this clone: Its antigen is currently unknown.

The sequenced sample was blood. This clonotype originated in a person in their sixties or seventies with breast cancer. The rearrangement joins TRBV5-6 to TRBJ1-2; perhaps TRBD1 as D (6 bases). The CDR3 here is CASSFVEGRGLSGYTF. The CDR3 nucleotides read TGTGCCAGCAGCTTTGTCGAGGGCAGGGGATTGAGCGGCTACACCTTC.